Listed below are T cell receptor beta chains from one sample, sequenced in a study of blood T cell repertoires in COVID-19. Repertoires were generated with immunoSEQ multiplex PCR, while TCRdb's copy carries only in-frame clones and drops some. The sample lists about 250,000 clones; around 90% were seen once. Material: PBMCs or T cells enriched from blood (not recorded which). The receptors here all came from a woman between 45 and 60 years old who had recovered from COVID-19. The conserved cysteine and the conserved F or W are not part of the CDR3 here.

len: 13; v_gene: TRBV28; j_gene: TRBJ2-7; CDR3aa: ASGPGGGGIYEQY
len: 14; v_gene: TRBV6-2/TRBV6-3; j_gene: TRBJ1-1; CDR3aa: ASSYSRETENTEAF
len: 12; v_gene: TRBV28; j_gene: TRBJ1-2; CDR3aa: ASSTGTGYYGYT
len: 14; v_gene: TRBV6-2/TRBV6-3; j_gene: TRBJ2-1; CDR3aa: ASSSLGQGIDNEQF
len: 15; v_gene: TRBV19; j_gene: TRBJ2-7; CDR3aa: ASSMEIYGTGEYEQY
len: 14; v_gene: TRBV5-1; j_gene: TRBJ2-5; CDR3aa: ASSLGTSGIKETQY
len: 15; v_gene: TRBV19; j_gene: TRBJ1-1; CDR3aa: ASSQRDRGAAGPEAF
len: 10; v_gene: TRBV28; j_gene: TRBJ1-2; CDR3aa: ASSLGRSPYT
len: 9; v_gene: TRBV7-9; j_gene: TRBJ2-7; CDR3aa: ASSLGREQY
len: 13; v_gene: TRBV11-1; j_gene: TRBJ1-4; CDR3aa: ASRETGGVDEKLF
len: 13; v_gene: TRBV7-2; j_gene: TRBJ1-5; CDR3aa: ASSLGDSSNQPQH
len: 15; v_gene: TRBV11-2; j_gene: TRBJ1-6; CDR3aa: ASSSLQGASFNSPLH
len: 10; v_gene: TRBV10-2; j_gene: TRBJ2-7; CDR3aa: ASSEWAAQQY
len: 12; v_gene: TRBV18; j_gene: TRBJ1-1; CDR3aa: ASSPGTGPTEAF
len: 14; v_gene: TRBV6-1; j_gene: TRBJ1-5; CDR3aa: ASSEGWDKGNQPQH
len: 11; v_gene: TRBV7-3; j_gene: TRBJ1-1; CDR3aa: ASSSQANTEAF
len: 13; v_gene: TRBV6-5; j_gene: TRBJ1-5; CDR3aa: ASRAGTGGNQPQH
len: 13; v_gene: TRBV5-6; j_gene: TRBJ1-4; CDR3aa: ASSLGTRINEKLF
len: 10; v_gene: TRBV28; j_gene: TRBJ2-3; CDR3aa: ASSFLANTQY
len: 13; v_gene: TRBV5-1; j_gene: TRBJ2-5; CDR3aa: ASSLEAGRAETQY
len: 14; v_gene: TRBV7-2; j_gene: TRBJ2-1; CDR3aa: ASSLEFYISYNEQF
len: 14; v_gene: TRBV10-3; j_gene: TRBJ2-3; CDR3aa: AISDPRGAGTDTQY
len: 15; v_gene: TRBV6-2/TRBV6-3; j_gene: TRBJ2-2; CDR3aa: ASSSLTSGSSTGELF
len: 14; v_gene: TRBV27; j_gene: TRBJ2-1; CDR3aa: ASSSLAGRNYNEQF
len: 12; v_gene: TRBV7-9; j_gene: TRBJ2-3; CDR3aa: ASSLVSSGGTQY
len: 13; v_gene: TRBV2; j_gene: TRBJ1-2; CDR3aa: ASSEGGTDEYGYT
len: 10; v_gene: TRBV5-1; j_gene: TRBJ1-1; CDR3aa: ASSLTPSEAF
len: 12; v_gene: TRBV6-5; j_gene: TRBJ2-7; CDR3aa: ASSSHASSYEQY
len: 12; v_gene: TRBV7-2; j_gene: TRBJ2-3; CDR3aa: ASSLPVSTDTQY
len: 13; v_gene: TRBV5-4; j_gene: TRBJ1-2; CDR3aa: ASSLAGGRGYGYT
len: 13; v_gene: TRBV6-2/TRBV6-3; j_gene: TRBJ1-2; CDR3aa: ASSRGRGANYGYT
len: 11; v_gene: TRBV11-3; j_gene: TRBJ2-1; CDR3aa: ASSLVEREKQF
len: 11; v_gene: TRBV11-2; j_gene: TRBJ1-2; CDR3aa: ASRPDRARGYT
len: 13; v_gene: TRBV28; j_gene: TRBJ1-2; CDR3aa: ASMRQGALGYGYT
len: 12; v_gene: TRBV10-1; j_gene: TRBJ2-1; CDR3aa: ASNMRLAQNEQF
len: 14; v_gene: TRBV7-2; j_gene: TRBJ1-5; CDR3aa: ASSSHGGGSNQPQH
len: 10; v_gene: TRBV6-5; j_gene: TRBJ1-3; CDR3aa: ASSSGGNTIY
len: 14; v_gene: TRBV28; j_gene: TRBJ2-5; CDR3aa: ASSFLPGAQLETQY
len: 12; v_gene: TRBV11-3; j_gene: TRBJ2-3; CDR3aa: ASSSGHSTDTQY
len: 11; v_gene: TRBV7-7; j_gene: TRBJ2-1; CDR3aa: ASSQGGIGEQF
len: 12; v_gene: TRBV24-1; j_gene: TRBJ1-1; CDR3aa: ATSESFGNTEAF
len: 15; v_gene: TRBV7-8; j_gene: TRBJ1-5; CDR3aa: ASSLYSSGQSNQPQH
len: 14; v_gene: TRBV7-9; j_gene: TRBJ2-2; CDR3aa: ASSLRRTGLSGELF
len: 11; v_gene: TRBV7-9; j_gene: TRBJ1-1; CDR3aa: ASSRDRNTEAF
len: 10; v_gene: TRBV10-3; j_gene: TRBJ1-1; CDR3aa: ASGGAHTEAF
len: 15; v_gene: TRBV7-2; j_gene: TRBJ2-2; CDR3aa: ASSQTGASGSSGELF
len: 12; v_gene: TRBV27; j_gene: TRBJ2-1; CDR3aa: ASSLLREEGEQF
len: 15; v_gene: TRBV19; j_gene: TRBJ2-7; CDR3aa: ASSPGLLTGSSYEQY
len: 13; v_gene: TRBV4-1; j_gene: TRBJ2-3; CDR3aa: ASSRNSGGTDTQY
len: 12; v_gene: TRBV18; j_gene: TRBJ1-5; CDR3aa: ASSESGQFQPQH
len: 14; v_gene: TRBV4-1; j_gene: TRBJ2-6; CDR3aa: ASSQDRSSGANVLT
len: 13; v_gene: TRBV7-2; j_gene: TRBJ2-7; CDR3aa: ASSFLQQIPYEQY